This TCR beta chain was captured in a study of cytomegalovirus exposure and HLA in healthy donors. The PCR ran on 60 Vbeta and 13 Jbeta primers. The method was immunoSEQ multiplex PCR; TCRdb's version includes in-frame clones alone and lacks a portion of them. The sample's table shows around 190,000 clones. The CDR3 loop spans 15 amino acids. Trimming left V 6 bases short and J 2 bases short, with 15 bases between. In germline, CDR1 is MDHEN, CDR2 SYDVKM. The sample was PBMCs. The chain is built from TRBV28 and TRBJ2-3, with a possible D match to TRBD2 (6 bases). The source is a woman aged 30 to 39 in good health and CMV-seropositive. The CDR3 sequence is CASSELAVFTDTQYF. The CDR3 region has the DNA TGTGCCAGCAGCGAATTAGCGGTTTTCACAGATACGCAGTATTTT. The full variable domain, rest sourced from reference TRBV28 and TRBJ2-3, is DVKVTQSSRYLVKRTGEKVFLECVQDMDHENMFWYRQDPGLGLRLIYFSYDVKMKEKGDIPEGYSVSREKKERFSLILESASTNQTSMYLCASSELAVFTDTQYFGPGTRLTVL.